This TCR beta chain was retrieved from a study of PD-1 blockade in mismatch repair-deficient tumors. Across the study: Enrolled about 2012-2016, patients had progressing, pretreated mismatch repair-deficient cancers of around 12 types. Findings of the study overall: Tumor-resident clones, often absent from pretreatment blood, expanded after pembrolizumab and then contracted.

CDR3 length: 13 amino acids. V was clipped by 5 bases and J by 4 bases, with 11 bases between them. CDR1 and CDR2 from the germline V gene are MGHDK and SYGVNS. Measured with immunoSEQ multiplex PCR; TCRdb has only the in-frame clones, and not every one. The table has about 79,000 clones, roughly 80% seen once. PCR or immunohistochemistry showed mismatch repair deficiency in every enrolled patient. TCR sequencing covered a few patients who responded to pembrolizumab. A note on this clone: Its antigen is not known.

The source was peripheral blood, collected 44 weeks after starting pembrolizumab. This chain uses TRBV25-1 with TRBJ2-5; D unresolved. This TCR was recovered from an adult with mismatch repair-deficient cancer. CDR3 DNA sequence: TGTGCCAGCAGTTTTTCGGGCTTAGAGACCCAGTACTTC. It encodes CASSFSGLETQYF.